The 6 T cell receptor beta chains listed next were all sequenced from one sample in a study of blood T cell repertoires in COVID-19 (dated by TCRdb to the early 2020s). The method was the immunoSEQ multiplex PCR assay. TCRdb carries this immuneACCESS record with in-frame sequences only. Its versions omit some clonotypes, under half of them owing to an unresolved V gene in the studies checked, with the rest unexplained. A total of more than 95,000 clones appear in this sample, around 80% of them only once. 5.9% of the sample is taken by the ten largest. The sequenced sample was peripheral blood. The receptor set was obtained from an elderly man with active or convalescent COVID-19.

The CDR3 region has the DNA TGTGCCAGCAGCGCCCCAGGGGGCGGGACAGATACGCAGTATTTT. Protein sequence: CASSAPGGGTDTQYF. The chain combines TRBV9 with TRBJ2-3; 8 bases line up with TRBD1. The V gene end was trimmed by 3 bases and the J gene end by 3 bases; junction bases not matched to a gene: 6. The length of the CDR3 is 15 residues. Germline CDR1 SGDLS, CDR2 YYNGEE.

The V gene is TRBV7-3, the J gene TRBJ1-1; TRBD1 aligns across 7 bases. Germline values: CDR1 SGHTA, CDR2 FQGTGA. CDR3 length: 15 amino acids. V gave up 5 bases and J gave up 1 base; unmatched junction bases: 7. The CDR3 nucleotides read TGTGCCAGCAGCCCTGGGACAGCCAAGAACACTGAAGCTTTCTTT. It translates to CASSPGTAKNTEAFF.

This chain joins TRBV6-5 and TRBJ2-5, with TRBD2 matching 7 bases. There are 14 residues in the CDR3. With 2 bases clipped from V and 2 bases from J, the junction kept 2 bases outside the gene matches. Germline V gene data show CDR1 as MNHEY and CDR2 as SVGAGI. CDR3 region: CASSYIGGQETQYF. DNA for the CDR3: TGTGCCAGCAGTTACATCGGGGGGCAAGAGACCCAGTACTTC.

This clone was seen only once. V gene TRBV4-3 combines with J gene TRBJ1-2; 12 bases match TRBD1. The CDR3 has 14 residues. The V and J ends lost 4 bases and 8 bases, in that order; junction bases with no gene match: 5. Germline CDR1 reads LGHNA; CDR2 reads YSLEER. The CDR3: CASSLPGTGGGYTF. CDR3 sequence (DNA): TGCGCCAGCAGCCTGCCTGGGACAGGGGGCGGCTACACCTTC.

The rearrangement joins TRBV6-5 to TRBJ1-1; no firm D call. The ends were cut back, 4 bases at V and 4 bases at J, with 7 bases in the middle. Germline assignment: CDR1 MNHEY and CDR2 SVGAGI. The CDR3 is 12 residues long. For the CDR3, the DNA is TGTGCCAGCAGTTTTTCCGGCACTGAAGCTTTCTTT. Its protein is CASSFSGTEAFF.

The rearrangement joins TRBV19 to TRBJ2-1; 7 bases are shared with TRBD2. From germline, CDR1 is LNHDA and CDR2 SQIVND (reference sequence). The CDR3 consists of 13 residues. V shed 7 bases and J 1 base; nucleotides not matched to a gene: 1. The CDR3 coding sequence is TGTGCCAGTACCGGGGGGTCCTACAATGAGCAGTTCTTC. Its protein is CASTGGSYNEQFF.